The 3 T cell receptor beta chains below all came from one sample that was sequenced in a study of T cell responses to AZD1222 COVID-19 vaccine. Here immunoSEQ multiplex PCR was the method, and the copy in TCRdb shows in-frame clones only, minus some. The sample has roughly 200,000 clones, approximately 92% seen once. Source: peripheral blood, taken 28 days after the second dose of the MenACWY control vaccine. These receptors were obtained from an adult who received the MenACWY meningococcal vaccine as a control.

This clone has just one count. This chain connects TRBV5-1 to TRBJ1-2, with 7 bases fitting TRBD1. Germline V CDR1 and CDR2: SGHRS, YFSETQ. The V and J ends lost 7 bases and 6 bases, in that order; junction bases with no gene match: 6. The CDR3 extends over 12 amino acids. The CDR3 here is CASSTGSHGYTF. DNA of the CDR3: TGCGCCAGCTCGACAGGGTCCCATGGCTACACCTTC.

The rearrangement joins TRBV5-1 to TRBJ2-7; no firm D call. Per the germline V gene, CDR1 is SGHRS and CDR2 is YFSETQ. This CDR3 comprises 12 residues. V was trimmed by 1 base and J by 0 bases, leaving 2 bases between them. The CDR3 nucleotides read TGCGCCAGCAGCTTGAACTCCTACGAGCAGTACTTC. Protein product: CASSLNSYEQYF.

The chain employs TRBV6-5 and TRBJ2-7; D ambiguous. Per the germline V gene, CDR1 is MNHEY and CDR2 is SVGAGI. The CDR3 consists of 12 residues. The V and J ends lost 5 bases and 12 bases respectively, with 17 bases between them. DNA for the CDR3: TGTGCCAGCAGTACTCCGGCCCTCTCCGTGTACTTC. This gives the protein CASSTPALSVYF.